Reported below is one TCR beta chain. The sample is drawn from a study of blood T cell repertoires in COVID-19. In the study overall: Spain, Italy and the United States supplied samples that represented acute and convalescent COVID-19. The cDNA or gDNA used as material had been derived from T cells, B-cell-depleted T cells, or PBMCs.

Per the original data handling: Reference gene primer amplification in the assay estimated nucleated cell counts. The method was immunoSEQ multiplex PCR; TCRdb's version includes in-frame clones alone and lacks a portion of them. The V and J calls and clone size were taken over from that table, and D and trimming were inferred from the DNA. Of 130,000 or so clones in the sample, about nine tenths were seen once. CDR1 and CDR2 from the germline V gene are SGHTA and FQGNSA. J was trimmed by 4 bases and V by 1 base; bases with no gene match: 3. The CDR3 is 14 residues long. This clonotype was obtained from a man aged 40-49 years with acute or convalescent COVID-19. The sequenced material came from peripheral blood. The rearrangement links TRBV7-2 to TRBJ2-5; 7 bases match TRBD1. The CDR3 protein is CASSLEGASETQYF. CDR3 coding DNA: TGTGCCAGCAGCTTAGAGGGGGCGTCAGAGACCCAGTACTTC.